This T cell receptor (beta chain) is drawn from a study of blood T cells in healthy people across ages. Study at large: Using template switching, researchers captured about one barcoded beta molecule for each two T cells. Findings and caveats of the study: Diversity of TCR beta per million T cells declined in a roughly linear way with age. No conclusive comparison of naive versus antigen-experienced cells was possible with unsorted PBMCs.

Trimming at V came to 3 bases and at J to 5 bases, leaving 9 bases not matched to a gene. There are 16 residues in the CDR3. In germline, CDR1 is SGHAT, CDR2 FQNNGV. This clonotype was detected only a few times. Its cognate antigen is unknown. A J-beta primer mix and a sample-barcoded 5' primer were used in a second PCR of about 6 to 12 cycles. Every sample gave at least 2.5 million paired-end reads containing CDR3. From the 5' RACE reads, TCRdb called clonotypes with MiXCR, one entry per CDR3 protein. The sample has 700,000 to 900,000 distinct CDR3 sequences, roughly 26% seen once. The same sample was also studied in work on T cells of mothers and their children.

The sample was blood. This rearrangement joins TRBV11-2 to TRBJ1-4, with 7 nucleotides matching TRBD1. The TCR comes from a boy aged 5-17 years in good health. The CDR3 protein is CASSFFPTGLNEKLFF. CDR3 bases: TGTGCCAGCAGCTTTTTCCCGACAGGGCTAAATGAAAAACTGTTTTTT.